The T cell receptor (beta chain) under discussion was sequenced for a study of early T cells in non-severe SARS-CoV-2 infection. Separate cDNA molecules each had unique molecular identifiers attached to them. TCRdb reprocessed the 5' RACE reads via MiXCR and lists one record per CDR3 protein. The sample has under 90,000 distinct CDR3 sequences, roughly 13% seen once; the top ten hold 6%. CDR1 is SGHNT, CDR2 YYREEE, per germline (reference sequence). This CDR3 comprises 15 residues. Deletions cut 0 bases from V and 1 base from J, with 10 bases between. As for this clonotype: Its antigen is as yet unknown.

Study-wide results and limits: A preference for anti-spike CD8 responses marked VDJdb matching, which missed private and CD4 specificities.

This TCR derives from an adult who was a healthcare worker with PCR-confirmed SARS-CoV-2 infection or an uninfected control (not recorded which). Sequencing was done on a sample of whole blood. V is TRBV5-4 and J is TRBJ1-1, with no clear D. The CDR3 sequence is CASSLELTTNTEAFF. CDR3 nucleotide sequence: TGTGCCAGCAGCTTGGAGTTAACGACGAACACTGAAGCTTTCTTT.